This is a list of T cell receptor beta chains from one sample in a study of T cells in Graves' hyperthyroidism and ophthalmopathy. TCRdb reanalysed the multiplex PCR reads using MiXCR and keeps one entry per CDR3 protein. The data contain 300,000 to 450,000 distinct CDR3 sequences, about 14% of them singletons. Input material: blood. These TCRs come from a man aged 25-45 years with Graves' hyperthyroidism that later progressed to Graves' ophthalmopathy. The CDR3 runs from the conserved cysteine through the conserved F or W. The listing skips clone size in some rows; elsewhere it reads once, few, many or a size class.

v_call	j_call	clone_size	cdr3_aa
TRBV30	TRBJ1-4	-	CAWSEGTAMFF
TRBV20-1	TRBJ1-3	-	CSASGDSGNTIYF
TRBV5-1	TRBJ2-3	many	CASRYEASTDTQYF
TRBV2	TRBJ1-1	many	CAISRAGSTEAFF
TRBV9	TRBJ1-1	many	CASSVGGDTEAFF
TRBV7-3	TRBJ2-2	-	CASSPSRGISGELFF
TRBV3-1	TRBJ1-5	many	CASSSGQGGQPQHF
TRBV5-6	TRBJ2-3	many	CASSASWRPDTQYF
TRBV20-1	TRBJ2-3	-	CSARDFRTTGDTQYF
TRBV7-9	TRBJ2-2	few	CASSSWTSGGVNTGELFF
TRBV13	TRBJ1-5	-	CASSSERVQPQHF
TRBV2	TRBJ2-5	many	CASSEARGETQYF
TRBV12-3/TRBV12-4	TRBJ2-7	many	CASSISGAPSYEQYF
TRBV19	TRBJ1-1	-	CASSIVVSAEAFF
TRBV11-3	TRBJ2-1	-	CASSPAGSSYNEQFF
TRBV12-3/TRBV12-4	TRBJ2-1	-	CASGPSGSYNEQFF
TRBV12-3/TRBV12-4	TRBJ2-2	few	CASIRPGHGGTGELFF
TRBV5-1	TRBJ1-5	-	CASSLQGFQPQHF
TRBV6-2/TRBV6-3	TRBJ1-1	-	CASSPARGGTEAFF
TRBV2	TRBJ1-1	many	CASPTQTVSNTEAFF
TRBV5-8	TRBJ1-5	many	CASSLTTRGWGNQPQHF
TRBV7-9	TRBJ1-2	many	CASSLAGGQRAYGYTF
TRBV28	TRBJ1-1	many	CASSLTAAYTEAFF
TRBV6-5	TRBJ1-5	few	CASSYEQYYQPQHF
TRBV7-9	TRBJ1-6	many	CASSQEGTSYNSPLHF
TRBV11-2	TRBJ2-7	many	CASSQGQAYEQYF
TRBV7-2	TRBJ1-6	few	CASSLLGGRDSPLHF
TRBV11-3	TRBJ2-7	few	CASSPHGGWGGGPSYEQYF
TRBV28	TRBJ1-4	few	CASSLFSSNEKLFF
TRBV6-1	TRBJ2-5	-	CASSRQILETQYF
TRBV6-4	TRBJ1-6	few	CASSKTRDYNSPLHF
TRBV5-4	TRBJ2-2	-	CASTPRPADTGELFF
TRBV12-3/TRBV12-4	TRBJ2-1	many	CASSGTTSYNEQFF
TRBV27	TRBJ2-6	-	CASGRTGGSLSGANVLTF
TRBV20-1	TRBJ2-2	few	CSAKEGGSTGELFF
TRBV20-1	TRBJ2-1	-	CSARPSYSNYNEQFF
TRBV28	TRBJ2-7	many	CASSSSGGVSYEQYF
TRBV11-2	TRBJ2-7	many	CASSLGVTRSTYEQYF
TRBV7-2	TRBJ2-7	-	CASSWDRGKYEQYF
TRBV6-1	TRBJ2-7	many	CASKRLGFVEQYF
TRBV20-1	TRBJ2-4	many	CSVGGKNIQYF
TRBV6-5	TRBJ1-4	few	CASSYGDRGNEKLFF
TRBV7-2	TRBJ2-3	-	CASSLISGGGRALRTDTQYF
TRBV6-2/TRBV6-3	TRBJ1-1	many	CASSYRRVRSTEAFF
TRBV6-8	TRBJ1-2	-	CASRLDSNYGYTF
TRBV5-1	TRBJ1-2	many	CASKQTGEHGYTF
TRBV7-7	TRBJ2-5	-	CASSLDGGQGSETQYF
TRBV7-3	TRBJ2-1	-	CAISLLDYNEQFF
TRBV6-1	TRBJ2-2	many	CASSPRAQGTGELFF
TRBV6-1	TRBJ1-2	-	CASNSGQHGYTF
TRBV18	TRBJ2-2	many	CASSPRQGQTGELFF
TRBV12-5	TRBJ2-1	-	CASGFIGGPDNEQFF
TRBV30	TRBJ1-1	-	CAWRPSPGQGASTEAFF
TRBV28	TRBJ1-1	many	CASSLRGRVAEAFF
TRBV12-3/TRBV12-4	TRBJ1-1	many	CASSSFLYKNTEAFF
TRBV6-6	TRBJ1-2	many	CASSYWAAYGYTF
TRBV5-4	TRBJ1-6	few	CASSSGGRNSPLHF
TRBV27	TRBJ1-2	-	CASRPAGVNYGYTF
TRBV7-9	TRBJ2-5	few	CASSFWGVEETQYF
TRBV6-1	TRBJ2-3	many	CASRQGAYTDTQYF